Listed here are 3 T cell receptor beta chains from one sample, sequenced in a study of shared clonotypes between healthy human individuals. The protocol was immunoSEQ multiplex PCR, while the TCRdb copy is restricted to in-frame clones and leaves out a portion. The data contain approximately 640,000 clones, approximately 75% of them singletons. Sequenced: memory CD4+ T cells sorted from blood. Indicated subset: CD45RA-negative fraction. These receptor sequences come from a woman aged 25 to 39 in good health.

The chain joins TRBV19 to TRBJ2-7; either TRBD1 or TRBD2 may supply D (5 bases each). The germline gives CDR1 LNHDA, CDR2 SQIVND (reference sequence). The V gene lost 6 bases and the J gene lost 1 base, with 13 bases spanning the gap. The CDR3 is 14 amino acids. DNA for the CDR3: TGTGCCAGTAGGCCGGGACCGACGTCCTACGAGCAGTACTTC. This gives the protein CASRPGPTSYEQYF.

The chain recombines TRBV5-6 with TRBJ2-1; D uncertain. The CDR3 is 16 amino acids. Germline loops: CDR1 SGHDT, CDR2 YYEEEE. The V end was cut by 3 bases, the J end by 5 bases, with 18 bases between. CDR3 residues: CASSYSTGLANNEQFF. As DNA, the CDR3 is TGTGCCAGCAGCTATTCGACGGGTTTGGCGAACAATGAGCAGTTCTTC. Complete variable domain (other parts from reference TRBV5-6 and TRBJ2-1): DAGVTQSPTHLIKTRGQQVTLRCSPKSGHDTVSWYQQALGQGPQFIFQYYEEEERQRGNFPDRFSGHQFPNYSSELNVNALLLGDSALYLCASSYSTGLANNEQFFGPGTRLTVL.

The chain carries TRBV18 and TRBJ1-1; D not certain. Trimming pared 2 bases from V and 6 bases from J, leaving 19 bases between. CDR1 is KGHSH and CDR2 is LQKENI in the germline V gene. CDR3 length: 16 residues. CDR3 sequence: CASSPDIKFLGAEAFF. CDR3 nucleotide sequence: TGTGCCAGCTCACCAGACATCAAATTCCTCGGCGCTGAAGCTTTCTTT. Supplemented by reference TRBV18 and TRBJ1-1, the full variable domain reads NAGVMQNPRHLVRRRGQEARLRCSPMKGHSHVYWYRQLPEEGLKFMVYLQKENIIDESGMPKERFSAEFPKEGPSILRIQQVVRGDSAAYFCASSPDIKFLGAEAFFGQGTRLTVV.